These T cell receptor beta chains were read from a single sample in a study of shared clonotypes between healthy human individuals. TCRdb keeps only in-frame clones here, not all; method: immunoSEQ multiplex PCR. The profile shows around 600,000 clones, approximately 96% of them singletons. Sequenced sample: naive CD8+ T cells sorted from blood. The origin of the receptors is a woman in her twenties or thirties in good health. The CDR3 runs from the conserved cysteine through the conserved F or W. The D gene is left open where the match is weak. Size is omitted from some rows. Given values are once, few, many or a class for expanded clones.

clone size,V gene,D gene,J gene,CDR3 DNA,CDR3 protein
-,TRBV4-2,TRBD2,TRBJ2-3,TGTGCCAGCAGCCAAGGGCTAGCGGGAGGGACTAGCACAGATACGCAGTATTTT,CASSQGLAGGTSTDTQYF
-,TRBV10-2,TRBD1,TRBJ1-5,TGCGCCACCGAGGGGACAGGTGATCAGCCCCAGCATTTT,CATEGTGDQPQHF
-,TRBV6-5,TRBD1,TRBJ1-1,TGTGCCAGCACTCCAGGGGGGCACACTGAAGCTTTCTTT,CASTPGGHTEAFF
-,TRBV19,-,TRBJ1-5,TGTGCCACTCGGACGGTCGGCGGCAATCAGCCCCAGCATTTT,CATRTVGGNQPQHF
-,TRBV28,TRBD2,TRBJ2-1,TGTGCCAGCAGAGGAGGTCTAGCGGCCAATTGGCCCTACAATGAGCAGTTCTTC,CASRGGLAANWPYNEQFF
-,TRBV7-8,-,TRBJ1-1,TGTGCCAGCAGCCTGGTCGGGAACACTGAAGCTTTCTTT,CASSLVGNTEAFF
-,TRBV15,TRBD1,TRBJ2-5,TGTGCCACCAGCGCCCACAAAGGGGACAGCCAAGAGACCCAGTACTTC,CATSAHKGDSQETQYF
once,TRBV29-1,TRBD2,TRBJ2-7,TGCAGCGTTGAAGATCTAGAGGCTAGCGGTGGGCAGTACTTC,CSVEDLEASGGQYF
-,TRBV21-1,-,TRBJ2-7,TGTGCCAGCAGCAATCCCCCGGACGGGGCCTACGAGCAGTACTTC,CASSNPPDGAYEQYF
-,TRBV27,-,TRBJ1-2,TGTGCCAGCAGTTTATCAGGGCAGGCTCATGGCTACACCTTC,CASSLSGQAHGYTF
-,TRBV28,TRBD2,TRBJ2-7,TGTGCCAGCAGTTTGTCACGCGGGAGGGCCTACGAGCAGTACTTC,CASSLSRGRAYEQYF
once,TRBV5-4,-,TRBJ2-7,TGTGCCAGCAGCTTGGCCGGGTCAGGGGCTAAGGACTTGCCCTCCTACGAGCAGTACTTC,CASSLAGSGAKDLPSYEQYF
-,TRBV7-9,-,TRBJ2-7,TGTGCCAGCAGCAAGACCAAGGGGTTGTTTAGCGAGCAGTACTTC,CASSKTKGLFSEQYF
-,TRBV14,-,TRBJ2-7,TGTGCCAGCAGCCCAGCAGGACAGTTTTTAGGCGGCGAGCAGTACTTC,CASSPAGQFLGGEQYF
-,TRBV10-1,-,TRBJ2-1,TGCGCCAGCAGTGAGACTGGGACAGAGCAGTTCTTC,CASSETGTEQFF
-,TRBV9,TRBD1,TRBJ2-7,TGTGCCAGCAGCGTAGAGCGGTGGGGGACAGGGTCCCACGAGCAGTACTTC,CASSVERWGTGSHEQYF
-,TRBV5-5,TRBD2,TRBJ2-1,TGTGCCAGCAGCAGCGGGGGATACAATGAGCAGTTCTTC,CASSSGGYNEQFF
-,TRBV20-1,-,TRBJ2-5,TGCAGTGCTAGACAGACCGGAGAGCAGTACTTC,CSARQTGEQYF
-,TRBV7-9,-,TRBJ2-1,TGTGCCAGCAGCTTAGGCACGGGTCCCCGCTACAATGAGCAGTTCTTC,CASSLGTGPRYNEQFF
-,TRBV28,-,TRBJ2-5,TGTGCCAGCAGTATGACTGGAACGGAGACCCAGTACTTC,CASSMTGTETQYF
-,TRBV27,-,TRBJ2-6,TGTGCCAGCAGTTTAGTGGGTACTGGGGCCAACGTCCTGACTTTC,CASSLVGTGANVLTF
-,TRBV15,-,TRBJ2-7,TGTGCCACCAGCGGTACAATAGACTCGACGTACGAGCAGTACTTC,CATSGTIDSTYEQYF
-,TRBV30,-,TRBJ1-2,TGTGCCTGGAACCCTTTTGTTGAGGGTTTGGTCTATGGCTACACCTTC,CAWNPFVEGLVYGYTF
-,TRBV10-3,TRBD2,TRBJ2-7,TGTGCCATCAAACTAGCGGACACCTACGAGCAGTACTTC,CAIKLADTYEQYF
-,TRBV30,-,TRBJ1-2,TGTGCCTGGACCCTAGAGCCGGGAAACTATGGCTACACCTTC,CAWTLEPGNYGYTF
-,TRBV27,TRBD2,TRBJ2-1,TGTGCCAGCAGTTTATTTCTAGCGGGATACAATGAGCAGTTCTTC,CASSLFLAGYNEQFF
-,TRBV15,TRBD1,TRBJ1-2,TGTGCCACCAGCAGAGGAGGACAGGGCGACTATGGCTACACCTTC,CATSRGGQGDYGYTF
-,TRBV5-4,-,TRBJ2-4,TGTGCCAGCAGTGGCCAGAGGGAAGGTAGAAACATTCAGTACTTC,CASSGQREGRNIQYF
-,TRBV27,TRBD1,TRBJ1-6,TGTGCCAGCAGCCTCGGGACAGGGGCTAATTCACCCCTCCACTTT,CASSLGTGANSPLHF
once,TRBV6-5,TRBD1,TRBJ2-5,TGTGCCAGCAGTCCCACAGGGGCCTTCCAAGAGACCCAGTACTTC,CASSPTGAFQETQYF
once,TRBV4-2,TRBD2,TRBJ2-3,TGTGCCAGCAGCCAAGAAAGGGGACTAGCGACAGATACGCAGTATTTT,CASSQERGLATDTQYF
-,TRBV5-4,-,TRBJ1-5,TGTGCCAGCAGCTTGGACTCCTCGGCCCAGCATTTT,CASSLDSSAQHF
-,TRBV27,TRBD1,TRBJ2-7,TGTGCCAGCGGGAAGGGACAGTTAAGCTCCTACGAGCAGTACTTC,CASGKGQLSSYEQYF
-,TRBV7-6,TRBD2,TRBJ2-3,TGTGCCAGCAGCCCACTAGCGGGAGCTAGGGATACGCAGTATTTT,CASSPLAGARDTQYF
-,TRBV4-2,TRBD1,TRBJ2-7,TGTGCCAGCAGCCAAGAACCGGGACAGGGAGTTTTCTACGAGCAGTACTTC,CASSQEPGQGVFYEQYF
-,TRBV30,TRBD2,TRBJ2-2,TGTGCCTGGAGTCGCGGACTAGCGGGACCTACCGGGGAGCTGTTTTTT,CAWSRGLAGPTGELFF
once,TRBV6-5,-,TRBJ1-3,TGTGCCAGCAGTTACAGTTTGGGGGAGCGAAACACCATATATTTT,CASSYSLGERNTIYF
-,TRBV27,TRBD2,TRBJ2-7,TGTGCCAGCAGTTTTATGGGGGGGGCCTACGAGCAGTACTTC,CASSFMGGAYEQYF
-,TRBV7-6,-,TRBJ2-2,TGTGCCAGCAGCATGGCCAGGACCGGGGAGCTGTTTTTT,CASSMARTGELFF
-,TRBV29-1,-,TRBJ2-7,TGCAGCGGTGCTTTCGGCTACGAGCAGTACTTC,CSGAFGYEQYF
-,TRBV5-3,-,TRBJ2-1,TGTGCCAGAAGCGTGCAAGAGCAGTTCTTC,CARSVQEQFF